Listed below are T cell receptor beta chains from one sample, sequenced in a study of blood T cell repertoires in COVID-19. Data came from immunoSEQ multiplex PCR; TCRdb stores just in-frame clones and leaves some out. The sample holds about 210,000 clones, around 90% seen once. The sample comprised PBMCs or T cells enriched from blood (not recorded which). These TCRs come from a man younger than 45 in a cohort exposed to, infected with or recovered from COVID-19 (not recorded which). The CDR3 runs from the conserved cysteine through the conserved F or W. Size is stated for part of the rows, as once, few or many counts, or as a class when the clone is expanded.

v_gene: TRBV4-1
abundance: NA
j_gene: TRBJ2-7
CDR3aa: CASSQELAGSSYEQYF

v_gene: TRBV21-1
abundance: few
j_gene: TRBJ1-2
CDR3aa: CASSKQGRGPESAGYTF

v_gene: TRBV19
abundance: NA
j_gene: TRBJ1-6
CDR3aa: CASTGQGASPLHF

v_gene: TRBV11-2
abundance: NA
j_gene: TRBJ2-5
CDR3aa: CASSLDWRTGGLETQYF

v_gene: TRBV7-9
abundance: NA
j_gene: TRBJ2-1
CDR3aa: CASRRRLGSSSYNEQFF

v_gene: TRBV28
abundance: NA
j_gene: TRBJ1-3
CDR3aa: CASSLVGSSGNTIYF

v_gene: TRBV2
abundance: once
j_gene: TRBJ1-1
CDR3aa: CASSETPNTEAFF

v_gene: TRBV5-8
abundance: NA
j_gene: TRBJ1-2
CDR3aa: CASQTGQGAGGYTF

v_gene: TRBV9
abundance: NA
j_gene: TRBJ2-1
CDR3aa: CASSQRNPLAGGPFNEQFF

v_gene: TRBV4-2
abundance: NA
j_gene: TRBJ2-7
CDR3aa: CASSQDSLAGSGEQYF

v_gene: TRBV24-1
abundance: NA
j_gene: TRBJ1-2
CDR3aa: CATSGDTTTYGYTF

v_gene: TRBV5-1
abundance: NA
j_gene: TRBJ1-2
CDR3aa: CASSLEPGQGAYGYTF

v_gene: TRBV9
abundance: NA
j_gene: TRBJ1-1
CDR3aa: CASSYEGGENTEAFF

v_gene: TRBV7-9
abundance: NA
j_gene: TRBJ2-7
CDR3aa: CASSSSGRNKYEQYF

v_gene: TRBV5-5
abundance: NA
j_gene: TRBJ2-7
CDR3aa: CASSWARLAGDYEQYF

v_gene: TRBV19
abundance: NA
j_gene: TRBJ2-3
CDR3aa: CASSPFPTGVFTDTQYF

v_gene: TRBV19
abundance: NA
j_gene: TRBJ2-7
CDR3aa: CASSIAWTGETFEQYF

v_gene: TRBV6-5
abundance: NA
j_gene: TRBJ2-1
CDR3aa: CASSFSREGINEQFF

v_gene: TRBV18
abundance: NA
j_gene: TRBJ1-4
CDR3aa: CASSPELGVSTNEKLFF

v_gene: TRBV6-6
abundance: NA
j_gene: TRBJ1-5
CDR3aa: CASSYKGQGNQPQHF

v_gene: TRBV7-9
abundance: NA
j_gene: TRBJ1-5
CDR3aa: CASSPQGEVGQPQHF

v_gene: TRBV4-3
abundance: NA
j_gene: TRBJ2-7
CDR3aa: CASSQGGLLSSYEQYF

v_gene: TRBV27
abundance: NA
j_gene: TRBJ2-1
CDR3aa: CASIKAGEINEQFF

v_gene: TRBV4-3
abundance: NA
j_gene: TRBJ2-1
CDR3aa: CASSHHPGQGKGEQFF

v_gene: TRBV29-1
abundance: NA
j_gene: TRBJ2-7
CDR3aa: CSVGGQVRYEQYF

v_gene: TRBV25-1
abundance: NA
j_gene: TRBJ1-1
CDR3aa: CASSPNRDRTNTEAFF

v_gene: TRBV27
abundance: few
j_gene: TRBJ2-7
CDR3aa: CASSLFQGTPLEQYF

v_gene: TRBV5-4
abundance: few
j_gene: TRBJ2-1
CDR3aa: CASSPGTSGRAGEQFF

v_gene: TRBV28
abundance: NA
j_gene: TRBJ2-7
CDR3aa: CASSQLAGGPSKQYF

v_gene: TRBV2
abundance: once
j_gene: TRBJ2-1
CDR3aa: CASSESAGTSTDNEQFF

v_gene: TRBV6-4
abundance: NA
j_gene: TRBJ2-3
CDR3aa: CASSYSGVGTDTQYF

v_gene: TRBV10-3
abundance: NA
j_gene: TRBJ2-7
CDR3aa: CAISTGGLYEQYF

v_gene: TRBV27
abundance: NA
j_gene: TRBJ1-2
CDR3aa: CASSPNTF

v_gene: TRBV11-2
abundance: many
j_gene: TRBJ2-1
CDR3aa: CASSFSSLAGGGYNEQFF

v_gene: TRBV19
abundance: NA
j_gene: TRBJ1-2
CDR3aa: CASSTHYRERGGYTF

v_gene: TRBV7-8
abundance: NA
j_gene: TRBJ2-5
CDR3aa: CASSSIGPGGETQYF

v_gene: TRBV27
abundance: NA
j_gene: TRBJ2-7
CDR3aa: CASRTSGAGEQYF

v_gene: TRBV6-5
abundance: NA
j_gene: TRBJ2-5
CDR3aa: CASSYSGGTQETQYF

v_gene: TRBV6-6
abundance: NA
j_gene: TRBJ2-7
CDR3aa: CASSPSIRGGGVDEQYF

v_gene: TRBV5-6
abundance: NA
j_gene: TRBJ2-7
CDR3aa: CASSSGFGSYEQYF

v_gene: TRBV27
abundance: NA
j_gene: TRBJ2-3
CDR3aa: CASSLLGLAGADTQYF

v_gene: TRBV5-6
abundance: NA
j_gene: TRBJ1-2
CDR3aa: CASSRTAGNYGYTF

v_gene: TRBV14
abundance: NA
j_gene: TRBJ2-7
CDR3aa: CASSQDADRGNHEQYF

v_gene: TRBV5-1
abundance: NA
j_gene: TRBJ1-2
CDR3aa: CASRQSNYGYTF

v_gene: TRBV4-2
abundance: NA
j_gene: TRBJ2-1
CDR3aa: CASSPQGGSSYNEQFF

v_gene: TRBV7-2
abundance: NA
j_gene: TRBJ2-7
CDR3aa: CASSLTRSSGSRGNEQYF

v_gene: TRBV28
abundance: NA
j_gene: TRBJ2-7
CDR3aa: CASSFPGTRSYEQYF

v_gene: TRBV5-4
abundance: once
j_gene: TRBJ2-1
CDR3aa: CASSSTGTGNEQFF

v_gene: TRBV4-1
abundance: NA
j_gene: TRBJ1-1
CDR3aa: CASSQDRLGARTEAFF